Listed below are T cell receptor beta chains from one sample, sequenced in a study of blood T cell repertoires in COVID-19. Assay: immunoSEQ multiplex PCR; the TCRdb copy retains only in-frame clones and omits some. Of about 170,000 clones listed, over 80% are singletons. Sequenced input: peripheral blood. All receptors derive from a woman older than 75 with COVID-19, enrolled during active disease. Each CDR3 is given with its conserved first and last residue.

v_call: TRBV2; cdr3_aa: CASSRGVGGPPSAFF
v_call: TRBV19; cdr3_aa: CASSRDRYNEQFF
v_call: TRBV7-3; cdr3_aa: CASSLRSGDGYTF
v_call: TRBV5-8; cdr3_aa: CASSYRNQPQHF
v_call: TRBV3-1/TRBV3-2; cdr3_aa: CASSQGLVGGDTQYF
v_call: TRBV15; cdr3_aa: CATSRNIHEKLFF
v_call: TRBV7-2; cdr3_aa: CASSLATGGGGNIQYF
v_call: TRBV2; cdr3_aa: CASGDRANEKLFF
v_call: TRBV18; cdr3_aa: CASSPKGDSVQHF
v_call: TRBV28; cdr3_aa: CASSSHAGQDLTGELFF
v_call: TRBV5-6; cdr3_aa: CASITARGEQYF
v_call: TRBV28; cdr3_aa: CASSYRQYTRSGNQPQHF
v_call: TRBV3-1/TRBV3-2; cdr3_aa: CASSQDRRLAGLRTQYF
v_call: TRBV10-3; cdr3_aa: CAIKSTVPNTEAFF
v_call: TRBV5-5; cdr3_aa: CASSLGFAGTIGEQYF
v_call: TRBV28; cdr3_aa: CASNWGVKDQPQHF
v_call: TRBV9; cdr3_aa: CASSGQRSGNTIYF
v_call: TRBV28; cdr3_aa: CATPTNTGELFF
v_call: TRBV19; cdr3_aa: CASSPLRGAASGNDNEQFF
v_call: TRBV9; cdr3_aa: CASSAGQVGQPQHF
v_call: TRBV9; cdr3_aa: CASSVAGGVTEQYF
v_call: TRBV6-5; cdr3_aa: CASSYEKRQYF
v_call: TRBV6-2/TRBV6-3; cdr3_aa: CASSYPKPNPGQGNEQYF
v_call: TRBV3-1/TRBV3-2; cdr3_aa: CASSPGTLNEKLFF
v_call: TRBV3-1/TRBV3-2; cdr3_aa: CASSQARMTAMPTEAFF
v_call: TRBV27; cdr3_aa: CASSFKSTGELFF
v_call: TRBV14; cdr3_aa: CASSQVALAGPYNEQFF